The 25 T cell receptor beta chains reported below all come from one sample, sequenced in a study of beta chain features in type 1 diabetes. Reverse transcription of all isolated RNA meant that expressed TCRB transcripts were sequenced. Generated by immunoSEQ multiplex PCR, the TCRdb table keeps only in-frame clones and is missing some. Here the sample spans hundreds of thousands of clones, 11% to 15% being singletons. General observations from the study: Moderately but significantly shorter TCRB CDR3s were found in Type 1 diabetes patients in all four CD4+ subsets.

No antigen has been identified for these receptors. Sequencing was carried out using naive CD4+ T cells from blood. Receptors originate from a man younger than 35 with type 1 diabetes.

This clone was counted only a few times. V and J are TRBV7-6 and TRBJ1-1; D gene ambiguous. The V and J ends lost 5 bases and 1 base respectively, with 11 bases between them. The CDR3 covers 14 residues. CDR1 and CDR2 (germline): SGHVS, FNYEAQ. The CDR3 region has the DNA TGTGCCAGCAGCCGTACGAAGGAGAACACTGAAGCTTTCTTT. The encoded protein is CASSRTKENTEAFF.

The chain couples TRBV6-5 to TRBJ2-7; maybe TRBD1 (5 bases). Germline values: CDR1 MNHEY, CDR2 SVGAGI. This CDR3 region has 15 residues. The germline V and J ends were trimmed by 5 bases and 3 bases, with 17 bases remaining between them. CDR3 coding DNA: TGTGCCAGCAGTCCCCTTGGGGCAACACACTACGAGCAGTACTTC. Amino acid sequence: CASSPLGATHYEQYF.

The sample holds a few counts of this clone. The J gene is TRBJ1-4, the V gene TRBV18; tentatively, D is TRBD1 (5 bases). The CDR3 is 16 amino acids. The V end was cut by 2 bases, the J end by 0 bases, with 10 bases between. Germline V gives CDR1 KGHSH, CDR2 LQKENI. In nucleotides, the CDR3 is TGTGCCAGCTCACCATTAACGGGGGCAACTAATGAAAAACTGTTTTTT. It codes for CASSPLTGATNEKLFF. The full variable domain, its missing parts supplied by reference TRBV18 and TRBJ1-4, is NAGVMQNPRHLVRRRGQEARLRCSPMKGHSHVYWYRQLPEEGLKFMVYLQKENIIDESGMPKERFSAEFPKEGPSILRIQQVVRGDSAAYFCASSPLTGATNEKLFFGSGTQLSVL.

This clone was counted only a few times. The CDR3 reads CASSVGQSNQPQHF. The CDR3 coding sequence is TGTGCCAGCAGCGTTGGACAGAGCAATCAGCCCCAGCATTTT. The chain employs TRBV7-9 and TRBJ1-5, with D tentatively TRBD1 (6 bases). V was trimmed by 5 bases and J by 1 base, leaving 9 bases between them. The CDR3 runs 14 residues. The germline V gene has CDR1 SEHNR and CDR2 FQNEAQ (reference sequence).

This clone was found a few times. CDR3 amino acids: CAWSPPAGGTDTQYF. CDR3 sequence (DNA): TGTGCCTGGAGTCCCCCCGCGGGAGGGACAGATACGCAGTATTTT. This chain joins TRBV30 and TRBJ2-3, with TRBD2 matching over 9 bases. This CDR3 is 15 amino acids long. After removal of 2 bases from V and 3 bases from J, the junction contained 6 bases not matched to a gene. Germline loops: CDR1 GTSNPN, CDR2 SVGIG (reference sequence).

V gene TRBV10-3 combines with J gene TRBJ2-3; D may be TRBD2 (6 bases). The germline CDR1 and CDR2 sequences are ENHRY and SYGVKD. Trimming cost V 7 bases and J 3 bases, with 14 bases left between them. The CDR3 consists of 14 residues. The CDR3 bases are TGTGCCATCACCCTGGAGGGGCTGACAGATACGCAGTATTTT. It encodes CAITLEGLTDTQYF.

CDR3 bases: TGTGCCAGCCAATTGCGTTGGCGGGAGACCCAGTACTTC. This translates into CASQLRWRETQYF. V usage is TRBV2 and J usage is TRBJ2-5; D is uncertain. Trimming removed 8 bases from V and 5 bases from J, with 15 bases in between. The CDR3 spans 13 residues. The germline V gene has CDR1 SNHLY and CDR2 FYNNEI. The full variable domain, rest sourced from reference TRBV2 and TRBJ2-5, is EPEVTQTPSHQVTQMGQEVILRCVPISNHLYFYWYRQILGQKVEFLVSFYNNEISEKSEIFDDQFSVERPDGSNFTLKIRSTKLEDSAMYFCASQLRWRETQYFGPGTRLLVL.

This clone was counted a few times. This rearrangement joins TRBV5-1 to TRBJ2-5, with 10 bases that match TRBD2. Unmatched junction bases numbered 10, after V lost 0 bases and J lost 5 bases. The CDR3 has 17 amino acids. From germline, CDR1 is SGHRS and CDR2 YFSETQ. The CDR3 here is CASSLVPRLAGVETQYF. As DNA, the CDR3 is TGCGCCAGCAGCTTGGTCCCTAGGCTAGCGGGAGTGGAGACCCAGTACTTC. Using reference TRBV5-1 and TRBJ2-5 for the parts outside the CDR3, the full variable domain is KAGVTQTPRYLIKTRGQQVTLSCSPISGHRSVSWYQQTPGQGLQFLFEYFSETQRNKGNFPGRFSGRQFSNSRSEMNVSTLELGDSALYLCASSLVPRLAGVETQYFGPGTRLLVL.

The genes are TRBV29-1 and TRBJ2-1; D not resolved. This CDR3 has 14 residues. Trimming removed 4 bases from V and 0 bases from J, with 10 bases in between. The V gene's germline CDR1 is SQVTM and CDR2 ANQGSEA. CDR3 bases: TGCAGCGTTGTAGCACAGAGCTCCTACAATGAGCAGTTCTTC. This encodes CSVVAQSSYNEQFF.

DNA for the CDR3: TGCAGCGTTGAAGGACTCAGCGGGACAACCCACACCGGGGAGCTGTTTTTT. Encoded protein: CSVEGLSGTTHTGELFF. The V gene is TRBV29-1, the J gene TRBJ2-2, with D perhaps TRBD2 (7 bases). The CDR3 runs to 17 residues. The germline V gene encodes CDR1 SQVTM and CDR2 ANQGSEA. Between the trimmed V and J ends, which lost 1 base and 3 bases, there was a span of 18 bases.

This clone was seen a few times. The genes are TRBV9 and TRBJ1-4, with 8 bases matching TRBD1. From germline, CDR1 is SGDLS and CDR2 YYNGEE. The length of the CDR3 is 14 residues. V lost 2 bases to trimming and J lost 7 bases; unmatched junction nucleotides: 4. CDR3 protein: CASSVTGGTEKLFF. CDR3 nucleotide sequence: TGTGCCAGCAGCGTCACAGGGGGAACTGAAAAACTGTTTTTT. Full variable domain (remainder filled in from reference TRBV9 and TRBJ1-4): DSGVTQTPKHLITATGQRVTLRCSPRSGDLSVYWYQQSLDQGLQFLIQYYNGEERAKGNILERFSAQQFPDLHSELNLSSLELGDSALYFCASSVTGGTEKLFFGSGTQLSVL.

The rearrangement uses TRBV11-3 and TRBJ2-1; tentative D call: TRBD1 (6 bases). Between the trimmed V and J ends, which lost 3 bases and 8 bases, there was a span of 17 bases. Germline CDR1 SGHNT, CDR2 YENEEA. The CDR3 is 15 residues long. The CDR3 is CASSFLPQGYDEQFF. The CDR3 DNA is TGTGCCAGCAGCTTCCTCCCGCAGGGGTACGATGAGCAGTTCTTC.

This clone has just a few counts. This chain connects TRBV29-1 to TRBJ1-2, with unresolved D. CDR3 length equals 13 residues. V gave up 4 bases and J gave up 0 bases, with 9 bases separating them. Germline lookup yields CDR1 SQVTM and CDR2 ANQGSEA. The CDR3 DNA reads TGCAGCGTTGCCCGGGGTCCTAACTATGGCTACACCTTC. It yields the protein CSVARGPNYGYTF.

The genes are TRBV2 and TRBJ2-7; 8 bases are shared with TRBD1. With 5 bases clipped from V and 4 bases from J, the junction kept 4 bases outside the gene matches. The CDR3 covers 13 residues. Looked up from germline, CDR1 is SNHLY and CDR2 is FYNNEI. CDR3 in DNA: TGTGCCAGCAGTAGGACAGGGTCTTACGAGCAGTACTTC. Protein: CASSRTGSYEQYF.

This clone appeared a few times. V and J are TRBV7-2 and TRBJ1-1; no definite D call. CDR1 and CDR2 (germline): SGHTA, FQGNSA. V was clipped by 5 bases and J by 4 bases, with 14 bases between them. The CDR3 totals 14 residues. The CDR3 spells CASSPRSGSTEAFF. The CDR3 DNA reads as TGTGCCAGCAGCCCCCGGTCGGGGAGCACTGAAGCTTTCTTT.

In this sample, this clone turned up a few times. Different DNA sequences within this sample yield the same CDR3. The rearrangement joins TRBV7-9 to TRBJ2-6, with D uncertain. Germline V gene sequence: CDR1 SEHNR, CDR2 FQNEAQ (reference sequence). This CDR3 region has 14 residues. V was cut by 2 bases and J by 2 bases, with 4 bases left in between. CDR3 nucleotide sequence: TGTGCCAGCAGCTTAATAGCTGGGGCCAACGTCCTGACTTTC. This translates into CASSLIAGANVLTF. The full variable domain, in which reference TRBV7-9 and TRBJ2-6 provide the parts outside the CDR3, is DTGVSQNPRHKITKRGQNVTFRCDPISEHNRLYWYRQTLGQGPEFLTYFQNEAQLEKSRLLSDRFSAERPKGSFSTLEIQRTEQGDSAMYLCASSLIAGANVLTFGAGSRLTVL.

J is TRBJ2-2 and V is TRBV15; the match to TRBD2 covers 8 bases. This CDR3 spans 14 amino acids. J lost 10 bases, V lost 3 bases, and 7 bases had no gene match. Germline assignment: CDR1 LNHNV and CDR2 YYDKDF (reference sequence). Here the CDR3 DNA reads TGTGCCACCAGCAGCAGGACAGCGGGGGTGGAGCTGTTTTTT. Amino acid sequence: CATSSRTAGVELFF.

The rearrangement joins TRBV5-1 to TRBJ1-2; tentative D call: TRBD1 (5 bases). This CDR3 has 13 residues. V dropped 5 bases and J dropped 5 bases, with 13 bases sitting between them. CDR1 is SGHRS, CDR2 YFSETQ, per germline. The CDR3 loop is CASRDDSLYGYTF. The CDR3 DNA follows: TGCGCCAGCAGGGATGACAGTCTATATGGCTACACCTTC.

The chain couples TRBV18 to TRBJ2-2; D is uncertain. Trimming removed 2 bases at V and 0 bases at J, with 7 bases between. Germline lookup yields CDR1 KGHSH and CDR2 LQKENI. The CDR3 is 15 amino acids. CDR3: CASSPARANTGELFF. In nucleotides, the CDR3 is TGTGCCAGCTCACCAGCACGAGCGAACACCGGGGAGCTGTTTTTT.

The genes are TRBV5-1 and TRBJ1-1; D unclear. V dropped 5 bases and J dropped 7 bases, with 12 bases sitting between them. Germline loops: CDR1 SGHRS, CDR2 YFSETQ. The length of the CDR3 is 12 residues. CDR3 in DNA: TGCGCCAGCAGTTCCAAGACGGGTGAAGCTTTCTTT. This translates into CASSSKTGEAFF. Full variable domain (rest looked up from reference TRBV5-1 and TRBJ1-1): KAGVTQTPRYLIKTRGQQVTLSCSPISGHRSVSWYQQTPGQGLQFLFEYFSETQRNKGNFPGRFSGRQFSNSRSEMNVSTLELGDSALYLCASSSKTGEAFFGQGTRLTVV.

CDR3 region: CASSYSGDRAVSQYF. CDR3 in DNA: TGTGCCAGCAGTTACTCCGGTGACAGGGCGGTGTCCCAGTACTTC. This sequence joins TRBV6-7 and TRBJ2-5, with 7 nucleotides matching TRBD1. TRBV6-7 is an ORF; its function is uncertain. Germline trimming cut 0 bases from V and 9 bases from J; bases unmatched to any gene: 10. The CDR3 is 15 amino acids.

This clone was detected a few times. V is TRBV7-9 and J is TRBJ1-3, with unresolved D. The CDR3 totals 13 residues. V was cut by 3 bases and J by 5 bases, with 8 bases left in between. Germline V gene sequence: CDR1 SEHNR, CDR2 FQNEAQ (reference sequence). The CDR3 region has the DNA TGTGCCAGCAGCTTGGGCAGGCGAAACACCATATATTTT. Its translation: CASSLGRRNTIYF.

This clone has more than one count but fewer than ten. The V call is TRBV29-1, the J call TRBJ2-7, with D tentatively TRBD2 (6 bases). Germline loops: CDR1 SQVTM, CDR2 ANQGSEA. Trimming removed 6 bases at V and 4 bases at J, with 16 bases between. The CDR3 totals 13 residues. The CDR3 protein is CSVAPGVSYEQYF. CDR3 DNA: TGCAGCGTCGCGCCGGGAGTTTCTTACGAGCAGTACTTC.

This chain links TRBV4-3 with TRBJ1-3; D gene uncertain. Germline lookup yields CDR1 LGHNA and CDR2 YSLEER. The CDR3 is 15 residues long. Trimming shortened V by 6 bases and J by 0 bases, and 12 bases separated the two germline ends. The CDR3 protein is CASSLAGNSGNTIYF. DNA of the CDR3: TGCGCCAGCAGTCTGGCTGGCAACTCTGGAAACACCATATATTTT.

In this sample, this clone turned up a few times. CDR3 sequence (DNA): TGCGCCAGCAGCTTGGGGACAGGGGTTGGGCAAGAGACCCAGTACTTC. Protein: CASSLGTGVGQETQYF. The V gene is TRBV5-1, the J gene TRBJ2-5; 9 bases are a match to TRBD1. The CDR3 loop spans 16 amino acids. Germline V gives CDR1 SGHRS, CDR2 YFSETQ. The V gene end was trimmed by 0 bases and the J gene end by 2 bases; junction bases not matched to a gene: 5.